This entry describes one TCR beta chain. The sample originates from a study of technical replicates of blood from several donors. Sequencing used immunoSEQ multiplex PCR; TCRdb keeps in-frame clones, though not all of them. The profile covers approximately 70,000 clones, with 95% to 98% appearing a single time and around 0.15% taken by the ten largest. The germline V gene has CDR1 LGHNA and CDR2 YNFKEQ. J gave up 5 bases and V 0 bases, and 13 bases lay outside the gene matches. The CDR3 runs 17 residues. Sequencing was performed on T cells isolated from PBMCs. The V and J genes are TRBV4-2 and TRBJ2-7, with 7 nucleotides matching TRBD2. The sequence derives from a human donor in good health. In nucleotides, the CDR3 is TGTGCCAGCAGCCAAGATCTGGCGGGAGCCAAACGGCACGAGCAGTACTTC. This gives the protein CASSQDLAGAKRHEQYF.